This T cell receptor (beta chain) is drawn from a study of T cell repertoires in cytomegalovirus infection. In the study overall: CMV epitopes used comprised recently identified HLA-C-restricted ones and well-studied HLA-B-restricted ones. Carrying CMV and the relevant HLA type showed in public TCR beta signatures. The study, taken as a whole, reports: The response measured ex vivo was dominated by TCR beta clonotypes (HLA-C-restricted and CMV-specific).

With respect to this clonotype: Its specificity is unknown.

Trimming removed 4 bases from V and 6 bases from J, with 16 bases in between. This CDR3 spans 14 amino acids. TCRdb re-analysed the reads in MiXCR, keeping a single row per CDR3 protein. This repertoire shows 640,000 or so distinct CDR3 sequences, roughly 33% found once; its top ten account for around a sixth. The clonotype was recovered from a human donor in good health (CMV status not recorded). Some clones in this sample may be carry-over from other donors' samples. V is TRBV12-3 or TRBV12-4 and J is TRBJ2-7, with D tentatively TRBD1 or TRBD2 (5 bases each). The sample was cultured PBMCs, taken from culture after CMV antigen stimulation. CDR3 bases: TGTGCCAGCAGTTCCACGGGACGTCCGGGCGAGCAGTACTTC. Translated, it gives CASSSTGRPGEQYF.